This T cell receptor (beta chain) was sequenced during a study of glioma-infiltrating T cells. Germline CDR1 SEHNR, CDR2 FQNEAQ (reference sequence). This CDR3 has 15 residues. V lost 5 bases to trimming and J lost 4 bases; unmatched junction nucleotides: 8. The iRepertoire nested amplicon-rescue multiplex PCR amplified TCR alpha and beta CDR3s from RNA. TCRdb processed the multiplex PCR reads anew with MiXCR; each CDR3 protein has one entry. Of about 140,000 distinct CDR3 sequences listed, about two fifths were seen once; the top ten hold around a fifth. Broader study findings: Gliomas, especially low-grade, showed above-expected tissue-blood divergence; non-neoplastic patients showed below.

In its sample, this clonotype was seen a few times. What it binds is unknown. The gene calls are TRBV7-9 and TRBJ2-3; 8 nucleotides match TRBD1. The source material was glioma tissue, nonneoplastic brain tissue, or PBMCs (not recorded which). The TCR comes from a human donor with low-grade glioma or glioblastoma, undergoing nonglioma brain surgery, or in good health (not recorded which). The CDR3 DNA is TGTGCCAGCAGCCCACAGGACAGGGAGGCAGATACGCAGTATTTT. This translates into CASSPQDREADTQYF.